In this sample, the clone carrying this T cell receptor beta chain turned up many times. This specimen comes from a study of T cells in Graves' hyperthyroidism and ophthalmopathy. It was RNA transcripts that yielded the amplified TCR beta CDR3 regions. Carried out on the TCR CDR3, a first-round RT-PCR used the HTBI primer set. TCRdb redid the calling of the multiplex PCR reads with MiXCR, one entry per CDR3 protein. This sample has under 300,000 distinct CDR3 sequences; roughly 15% occur once, and the top ten carry roughly 15%. Trimming shortened V by 0 bases and J by 10 bases, and 19 bases separated the two germline ends. The CDR3 has 15 amino acids. CDR1 SGDLS and CDR2 YYNGEE come from the germline V gene.

The chain carries TRBV9 and TRBJ1-2; D gene ambiguous. The sequence was obtained from a woman in her thirties or forties with Graves' hyperthyroidism that later progressed to Graves' ophthalmopathy. What was sequenced was blood. As DNA, the CDR3 is TGTGCCAGCAGCGTAGGTAGTAGCCCAACTTCTGACTACACCTTC. Protein: CASSVGSSPTSDYTF. The whole variable domain, filled in from reference TRBV9 and TRBJ1-2, reads DSGVTQTPKHLITATGQRVTLRCSPRSGDLSVYWYQQSLDQGLQFLIQYYNGEERAKGNILERFSAQQFPDLHSELNLSSLELGDSALYFCASSVGSSPTSDYTFGSGTRLTVV.